This entry lists 3 T cell receptor beta chains sequenced from one sample in a study of blood T cells in healthy people across ages. A sample-barcoded 5' primer and a J-beta primer mix were used in a second PCR of roughly 7 to 11 cycles. TCRdb passed the 5' RACE reads through MiXCR, listing each CDR3 protein once. Among about a million distinct CDR3 sequences listed, around two fifths were seen once. The sample consisted of blood. The receptors derive from a man younger than 35 in good health.

In its sample, this clonotype was seen a few times. CDR3 loop: CSARSQGTQPQHF. The CDR3 region has the DNA TGCAGTGCTAGGTCGCAGGGGACGCAGCCCCAGCATTTT. The chain links TRBV20-1 to TRBJ1-5; tentative D call: TRBD1 (6 bases). The germline CDR1 and CDR2 sequences are DFQATT and SNEGSKA (reference sequence). The CDR3 is made up of 13 amino acids. V gave up 3 bases and J gave up 7 bases, with 13 bases separating them.

In this sample, this clonotype turned up a few times. J is TRBJ2-1 and V is TRBV12-3 or TRBV12-4, with no clear D. This CDR3 region has 14 residues. The V gene lost 1 base and the J gene lost 5 bases, with 9 bases spanning the gap. In DNA, the CDR3 is TGTGCCAGCAGTTTAGGTGGCCCGAACAATGAGCAGTTCTTC. This sequence encodes CASSLGGPNNEQFF.

This chain uses TRBV7-8 with TRBJ1-1; weak D call: TRBD1 (6 bases). Germline V gives CDR1 SGHVS, CDR2 FQNEAQ. The CDR3 consists of 14 residues. The ends were cut back, 4 bases at V and 5 bases at J, with 14 bases in the middle. CDR3 region: CASSSYQGKTEAFF. The CDR3 region has the DNA TGTGCCAGCAGCTCCTATCAGGGGAAGACTGAAGCTTTCTTT. Looking up the rest from reference TRBV7-8 and TRBJ1-1 gives the full variable domain: GAGVSQSPRYKVAKRGQDVALRCDPISGHVSLFWYQQALGQGPEFLTYFQNEAQLDKSGLPSDRFFAERPEGSVSTLKIQRTQQEDSAVYLCASSSYQGKTEAFFGQGTRLTVV.